The next 20 T cell receptor beta chains were all read from a single sample in a study of radiation and T cells in renal cell carcinoma (TCRdb year 2020). This specimen's time point label, per the study, means: baseline pretreatment blood. The treatment or condition label of this sample denotes: 15 Gy SBRT to primary tumor, nephrectomy 4 weeks later. Libraries were constructed by the immunoSEQ multiplex PCR assay. Sourced from immuneACCESS, this table was stored by TCRdb with only in-frame sequences that have V and J called. A share of the clones is absent; for the studies checked, an unresolved V gene accounts for under half, and the remainder has no known explanation. The sample records 85,000 to 100,000 clones, 70% to 90% of which are singletons. Roughly 8% of the sample lies in the top ten. Sequences were derived from blood, sampled from a patient whose treatment included radiotherapy and nephrectomy. These TCRs come from a man aged 45-65 years with renal cell carcinoma.

The rearrangement joins TRBV7-9 to TRBJ2-7; no clear D. CDR3 length equals 13 residues. V was trimmed by 6 bases and J by 3 bases, leaving 12 bases between them. The germline CDR1 and CDR2 sequences are SEHNR and FQNEAQ (reference sequence). The CDR3 protein is CASSNDNHYEQYF. CDR3 coding DNA: TGTGCCAGCAGTAACGACAACCACTACGAGCAGTACTTC.

Here the CDR3 reads CASSPGRENTQYF. The CDR3 DNA follows: TGTGCCAGCAGCCCGGGGCGGGAGAATACGCAGTATTTT. The V gene is TRBV9, the J gene TRBJ2-3; the match to TRBD2 covers 7 bases. CDR1 SGDLS and CDR2 YYNGEE come from the germline V gene. The V segment lost 4 bases and the J segment 7 bases; nucleotides outside the gene matches: 6. The CDR3 extends over 13 amino acids.

This chain connects TRBV9 to TRBJ2-7; 8 bases fit TRBD2. CDR3 length equals 15 residues. CDR1 is SGDLS, CDR2 YYNGEE, per germline. J was trimmed by 1 base and V by 4 bases; bases with no gene match: 7. The CDR3 sequence: CASSPTSGWSYEQYF. CDR3 bases: TGTGCCAGCAGCCCCACTAGCGGTTGGTCCTACGAGCAGTACTTC.

The J gene is TRBJ2-3, the V gene TRBV9; 7 bases are shared with TRBD1. CDR3 size: 17 residues. Germline CDR1 is SGDLS and CDR2 is YYNGEE. The trim removed 3 bases at V and 2 bases at J, leaving 12 bases unmatched. CDR3 DNA sequence: TGTGCCAGCAGCGCGCCACCCAGGGGGAGTCCCACAGATACGCAGTATTTT. It codes for CASSAPPRGSPTDTQYF.

Worth noting for this clone: No conserved phenylalanine or tryptophan ends this CDR3, so it is likely a read error. The DNA is omitted, as the CDR3 cannot be located on it reliably, and the CDR3 follows TCRdb's listing. The rearrangement links TRBV21-1 to TRBJ2-7. TRBV21-1 is given as a pseudogene. Inclusive of both ends, the CDR3 amounts to 16 amino acids. The CDR3: CASSKDEGPKSYEHRI.

This clone was counted between two and nine times. The V and J genes are TRBV7-3 and TRBJ1-2, with D unresolved. Trimming cost V 6 bases and J 7 bases, with 18 bases left between them. Germline assignment: CDR1 SGHTA and CDR2 FQGTGA. The CDR3 runs to 14 residues. This CDR3 is CASSPDPDVSGYTF. Written as DNA, the CDR3 is TGTGCCAGCAGTCCCGACCCGGACGTGAGTGGCTACACCTTC. The complete variable domain, with remaining parts taken from reference TRBV7-3 and TRBJ1-2, reads GAGVSQTPSNKVTEKGKYVELRCDPISGHTALYWYRQSLGQGPEFLIYFQGTGAADDSGLPNDRFFAVRPEGSVSTLKIQRTERGDSAVYLCASSPDPDVSGYTFGSGTRLTVV.

This clone was detected only a few times. The genes are TRBV19 and TRBJ2-7, with 7 bases aligning to TRBD1. The CDR3 has 14 amino acids. Germline values: CDR1 LNHDA, CDR2 SQIVND (reference sequence). J was trimmed by 7 bases and V by 10 bases; bases with no gene match: 16. CDR3 in DNA: TGTGCCACGAAGACAGGGAACTCCCTCTATGAGCAGTACTTC. Its protein product is CATKTGNSLYEQYF.

The chain joins TRBV27 to TRBJ2-2; 10 bases are a match to TRBD1. The CDR3 runs to 17 residues. Germline CDR1 reads MNHEY; CDR2 reads SMNVEV (reference sequence). J gave up 0 bases and V 6 bases, and 7 bases lay outside the gene matches. In nucleotides, the CDR3 is TGTGCCAGCAGCCGCGGACAGGGGGGTGCGAACACCGGGGAGCTGTTTTTT. As protein: CASSRGQGGANTGELFF.

The chain combines TRBV2 with TRBJ2-3; D is unresolved. Looked up from germline, CDR1 is SNHLY and CDR2 is FYNNEI. This CDR3 contains 15 residues. The V and J ends lost 4 bases and 1 base respectively, with 12 bases between them. DNA for the CDR3: TGTGCCAGCAGTGTCGAAGATCCCCGCACAGATACGCAGTATTTT. It translates to CASSVEDPRTDTQYF.

The chain has TRBV7-3 and TRBJ2-5; D gene ambiguous. The V end was cut by 0 bases, the J end by 4 bases, with 15 bases between. There are 16 residues in the CDR3. Germline V gene sequence: CDR1 SGHTA, CDR2 FQGTGA. The CDR3 region is CASSLTPAVTGETQYF. The CDR3 DNA follows: TGTGCCAGCAGCTTAACCCCGGCAGTTACGGGAGAGACCCAGTACTTC. Variable domain in full (rest from reference TRBV7-3 and TRBJ2-5): GAGVSQTPSNKVTEKGKYVELRCDPISGHTALYWYRQSLGQGPEFLIYFQGTGAADDSGLPNDRFFAVRPEGSVSTLKIQRTERGDSAVYLCASSLTPAVTGETQYFGPGTRLLVL.

The chain links TRBV6-1 to TRBJ1-3; D gene ambiguous. The length of the CDR3 is 12 residues. CDR1 and CDR2 (germline): MNHNS, SASEGT. Trimming cost V 6 bases and J 4 bases, with 7 bases left between them. In DNA, the CDR3 is TGTGCCAGCAGGGACGAGGGAAACACCATATATTTT. Translated: CASRDEGNTIYF.

The V and J genes are TRBV5-4 and TRBJ2-2; no definite D call. Trimming pared 1 base from V and 13 bases from J, leaving 20 bases between. The germline CDR1 and CDR2 sequences are SGHNT and YYREEE (reference sequence). CDR3 size: 15 residues. The CDR3 DNA follows: TGTGCCAGCAGCTTGTGGGCTACGAACGGCGGCGCGCTGTTTTTT. Translating it yields CASSLWATNGGALFF.

J is TRBJ2-1 and V is TRBV10-1; 8 nucleotides align to TRBD2. Germline V CDR1 and CDR2: WNHNN, SYGVQD (reference sequence). Trimming cost V 3 bases and J 7 bases; bases outside gene matches: 14. The CDR3 runs 17 residues. CDR3 nucleotide sequence: TGCGCCAGCAGTGATCAATTAGGAGCGGGAGAGGCGAATGAGCAGTTCTTC. As protein: CASSDQLGAGEANEQFF.

The CDR3 DNA reads TGTGCCAGCAGTTCCACAGGGGTTTTTTCACCCCTCCACTTT. Its translation: CASSSTGVFSPLHF. The rearrangement joins TRBV6-5 to TRBJ1-6, with TRBD1 matching 7 bases. Germline V gene data show CDR1 as MNHEY and CDR2 as SVGAGI. This CDR3 is built from 14 residues. J gave up 9 bases and V 4 bases, and 6 bases lay outside the gene matches.

V is TRBV10-3 and J is TRBJ1-2; no firm D call. With 3 bases removed from V and 4 bases from J, the gap between germline ends came to 15 bases. Looked up from germline, CDR1 is ENHRY and CDR2 is SYGVKD. The CDR3 runs 15 residues. The CDR3 bases are TGTGCCATCAGTGACCCGGACCATTCGGGCTATGGCTACACCTTC. This sequence encodes CAISDPDHSGYGYTF.

The gene calls are TRBV28 and TRBJ1-1; D is ambiguous. Germline CDR1 MDHEN, CDR2 SYDVKM. Trimming took 7 bases from V and 4 from J, leaving 4 bases between them. The CDR3 extends over 10 amino acids. The CDR3 sequence: CASKSTEAFF. CDR3 DNA: TGTGCCAGCAAATCCACTGAAGCTTTCTTT.

The chain carries TRBV27 and TRBJ2-2, with D perhaps matching TRBD2 (5 bases). The CDR3 runs to 15 residues. Trimming stripped 4 bases from V and 4 bases from J, with 13 bases between. CDR1 and CDR2 (germline): MNHEY, SMNVEV (reference sequence). CDR3 DNA sequence: TGTGCCAGCAGTTCGGGGATGGGCATCACCGGGGAGCTGTTTTTT. This codes for CASSSGMGITGELFF.

This clone was seen many times. This chain uses TRBV18 with TRBJ2-3; D is perhaps TRBD1 or TRBD2 (5 bases each). CDR3 length: 15 residues. V lost 6 bases, J lost 2 bases, and 15 bases lay in between. The germline gives CDR1 KGHSH, CDR2 LQKENI. DNA for the CDR3: TGTGCCAGCTCGGGACGAGAGGAATCCACAGATACGCAGTATTTT. This gives the protein CASSGREESTDTQYF.

The chain employs TRBV7-8 and TRBJ1-4; tentative D call: TRBD1 (5 bases). The germline V and J ends were trimmed by 5 bases and 6 bases, with 19 bases remaining between them. Germline-derived CDR1 and CDR2 are SGHVS and FQNEAQ. The CDR3 loop spans 16 amino acids. Written as DNA, the CDR3 is TGTGCCAGCAGCCTCTCTCCGGGGCAATGGGATGAAAAACTGTTTTTT. Amino acid sequence: CASSLSPGQWDEKLFF.

This clone was found a few times. The chain employs TRBV9 and TRBJ1-2, with 9 bases fitting TRBD1. This CDR3 spans 15 amino acids. The germline V gene encodes CDR1 SGDLS and CDR2 YYNGEE. V lost 0 bases to trimming and J lost 4 bases; unmatched junction nucleotides: 4. The CDR3 sequence: CASSVEGQGPYGYTF. The CDR3 bases are TGTGCCAGCAGCGTAGAGGGACAGGGCCCCTATGGCTACACCTTC.